This T cell receptor (beta chain) is drawn from a study of blood T cell repertoires in COVID-19. Study background: Donors in the United States, Italy and Spain gave samples during acute or convalescent COVID-19. From T cells, B-cell-depleted T cells, or PBMCs came the material, which was cDNA or gDNA.

Losses at the gene ends were 4 bases for V and 3 bases for J; bases not matched to a gene: 0. Germline V gene lookup returns CDR1 MNHEY and CDR2 SMNVEV (reference sequence). The length of the CDR3 is 14 residues. This clone was found many times. In the original analysis: It was from reference gene primer amplification that nucleated cell counts were estimated. Assay: immunoSEQ multiplex PCR; the TCRdb copy retains only in-frame clones and omits some. For V, J and clone size, that table is used; D and trimming come from the DNA. The profile covers 250,000 to 350,000 clones, with 75% to 90% appearing a single time and approximately 4.2% taken by the ten largest.

Material for sequencing was PBMCs or T cells enriched from blood (not recorded which). The chain couples TRBV27 to TRBJ2-7; 13 bases are a match to TRBD2. This sequence originates from a woman in her twenties or thirties who had recovered from COVID-19. CDR3 in amino acids: CASSWTSGGYEQYF. The CDR3 DNA sequence: TGTGCCAGCAGTTGGACTAGCGGGGGCTACGAGCAGTACTTC.